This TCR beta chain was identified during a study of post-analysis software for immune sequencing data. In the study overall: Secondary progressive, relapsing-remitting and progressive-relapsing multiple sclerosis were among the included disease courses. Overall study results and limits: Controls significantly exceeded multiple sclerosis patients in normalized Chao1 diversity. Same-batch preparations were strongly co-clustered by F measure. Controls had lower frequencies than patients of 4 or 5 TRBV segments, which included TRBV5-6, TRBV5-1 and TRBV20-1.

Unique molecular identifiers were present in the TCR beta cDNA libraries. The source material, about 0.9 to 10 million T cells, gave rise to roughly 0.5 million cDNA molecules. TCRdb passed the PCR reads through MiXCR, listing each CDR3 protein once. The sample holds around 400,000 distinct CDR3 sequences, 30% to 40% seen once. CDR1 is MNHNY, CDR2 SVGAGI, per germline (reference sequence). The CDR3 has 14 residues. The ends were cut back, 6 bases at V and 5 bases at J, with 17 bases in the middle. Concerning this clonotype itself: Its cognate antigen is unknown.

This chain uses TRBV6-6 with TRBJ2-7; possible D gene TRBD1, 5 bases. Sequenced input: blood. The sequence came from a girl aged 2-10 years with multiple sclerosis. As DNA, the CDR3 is TGTGCCAGCAGCCCCCTGGGGCAGGGCCACGAGCAGTACTTC. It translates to CASSPLGQGHEQYF.